This record covers a single T cell receptor (beta chain). Input per replicate PCR of unsorted PBMC was about 0.3 ug DNA, corresponding to 33,000 or so T cell genomes. Clones were read by immunoSEQ multiplex PCR, and TCRdb kept only the in-frame ones, dropping some. The sample carries 450,000 to 500,000 clones, roughly 80% recorded once. These data belong to a study of shared clonotypes between healthy human individuals. Per the germline V gene, CDR1 is ENHRY and CDR2 is SYGVKD. Trimming took 2 bases from V and 7 from J; bases not matched to a gene: 7. The CDR3 sequence is 15 residues long. The specimen was PBMCs. This receptor was taken from a woman aged 40 to 50 in good health. Some clones in this sample may be carry-over from other donors' samples. V and J are TRBV10-3 and TRBJ2-1, with 8 bases matching TRBD2. The CDR3 nucleotides are TGTGCCATCAGTGAGACGGGAGGGGCCGGAAATGAGCAGTTCTTC. It is translated as CAISETGGAGNEQFF.